The 18 T cell receptor beta chains given below trace back to one sample, sequenced in a study of blood T cells in healthy people across ages. Through a sample-barcoded 5' primer and a J-beta primer mix, a second PCR was run for roughly 6 to 12 cycles. One entry per CDR3 protein, called by TCRdb with MiXCR from the 5' RACE reads. Of roughly 2 million distinct CDR3 sequences listed, about 50% are singletons. The sample comprised blood. Every receptor here comes from a woman in her forties in good health.

V usage is TRBV20-1 and J usage is TRBJ2-5, with 8 bases aligning to TRBD1. The tail of the sequence fits TRBJ2-7 better, so the J call may be wrong. CDR1 is DFQATT, CDR2 SNEGSKA, per germline (reference sequence). The CDR3 extends over 12 amino acids. The DNA for the CDR3 is TGCAGTGCTGGTAACAGGGGGTCCGAGCAGTACTTC. This sequence encodes CSAGNRGSEQYF.

This clonotype has just a few counts. This chain joins TRBV9 and TRBJ2-7, with 8 bases aligning to TRBD1. V shed 0 bases and J 3 bases; nucleotides not matched to a gene: 5. The CDR3 length is 15 residues. Per the germline V gene, CDR1 is SGDLS and CDR2 is YYNGEE. The CDR3 DNA sequence: TGTGCCAGCAGCGTAGAGACAGGGGTAATCTACGAGCAGTACTTC. It codes for CASSVETGVIYEQYF.

CDR3 coding DNA: TGTGCCAGCAGCCGGAAGGTTTCTAGCGGGGGAAACACAGATACGCAGTATTTT. Protein sequence: CASSRKVSSGGNTDTQYF. This rearrangement joins TRBV7-3 to TRBJ2-3, with TRBD2 identical over 10 bases. V gave up 5 bases and J gave up 2 bases; unmatched junction bases: 13. The CDR3 has 18 amino acids. The germline gives CDR1 SGHTA, CDR2 FQGTGA. Full variable domain (missing parts from reference TRBV7-3 and TRBJ2-3): GAGVSQTPSNKVTEKGKYVELRCDPISGHTALYWYRQSLGQGPEFLIYFQGTGAADDSGLPNDRFFAVRPEGSVSTLKIQRTERGDSAVYLCASSRKVSSGGNTDTQYFGPGTRLTVL.

The chain is built from TRBV9 and TRBJ2-5; D might be TRBD2 (6 bases). V lost 0 bases to trimming and J lost 2 bases, with 8 bases between them. This CDR3 is 14 amino acids long. Germline V CDR1 and CDR2: SGDLS, YYNGEE. DNA for the CDR3: TGTGCCAGCAGCGTAGCGGGGGATCAAGAGACCCAGTACTTC. It specifies CASSVAGDQETQYF.

V and J are TRBV7-2 and TRBJ2-1, with 8 bases aligning to TRBD2. Per the germline V gene, CDR1 is SGHTA and CDR2 is FQGNSA. The CDR3 covers 16 residues. V lost 4 bases and J lost 0; bases outside the gene matches: 5. The CDR3 DNA reads TGTGCCAGCAGCTACGGACTAGCAGGCTCCTACAATGAGCAGTTCTTC. It is translated as CASSYGLAGSYNEQFF.

V is TRBV7-2 and J is TRBJ1-2; D remains unclear. This CDR3 is 15 amino acids long. From germline, CDR1 is SGHTA and CDR2 FQGNSA. V lost 6 bases and J 5 bases, leaving 19 bases between the germline ends. CDR3 sequence (DNA): TGTGCCAGCAGTACGGGCGGGCATCGAGAATATGGCTACACCTTC. Protein sequence: CASSTGGHREYGYTF.

The chain has TRBV4-1 and TRBJ2-5; 8 positions agree with TRBD1. This CDR3 comprises 16 residues. Germline lookup yields CDR1 MGHRA and CDR2 YSYEKL. V shed 0 bases, J shed 11 bases, and the junction held 14 bases outside the gene matches. CDR3 sequence: CASSQEGTGGLEGQYF. In DNA, the CDR3 is TGCGCCAGCAGCCAAGAAGGGACAGGCGGTCTAGAGGGGCAGTACTTC.

This clonotype came up a few times. This chain connects TRBV27 to TRBJ2-7, with 7 bases matching TRBD2. Germline CDR1 and CDR2: MNHEY and SMNVEV (reference sequence). V dropped 2 bases and J dropped 0; count of bases not matched to a gene: 13. The CDR3 covers 18 residues. CDR3 in DNA: TGTGCCAGCAGTTTAAACCCCACGGGTAGCGGGCGCTCCTACGAGCAGTACTTC. Translation gives CASSLNPTGSGRSYEQYF.

The chain recombines TRBV4-2 with TRBJ2-6; TRBD2 matches at 11 bases. Germline assignment: CDR1 LGHNA and CDR2 YNFKEQ. The CDR3 extends over 17 amino acids. The ends lost 5 bases at V and 1 base at J; junction bases unmatched: 4. CDR3 coding DNA: TGTGCCAGCAGCAGGACTAGCGGGCCATCTGGGGCCAACGTCCTGACTTTC. Amino acid sequence: CASSRTSGPSGANVLTF.

This chain joins TRBV19 and TRBJ2-3; TRBD2 matches at 10 bases. V gave up 3 bases and J gave up 1 base; unmatched junction bases: 16. Germline loops: CDR1 LNHDA, CDR2 SQIVND (reference sequence). This CDR3 comprises 20 residues. CDR3 protein: CASSIAGDWSGTSGTDTQYF. The CDR3 DNA reads as TGTGCCAGTAGTATCGCCGGGGACTGGTCCGGGACTAGCGGCACAGATACGCAGTATTTT.

This clonotype came up a few times. V and J are TRBV6-5 and TRBJ2-1, with D perhaps TRBD1 (5 bases). Trimming removed 6 bases at V and 8 bases at J, with 14 bases between. Germline assignment: CDR1 MNHEY and CDR2 SVGAGI. The CDR3 contains 13 residues. The CDR3 DNA is TGTGCCAGCAGAGCTTTAGGGGCCCATGAGCAGTTCTTC. It codes for CASRALGAHEQFF.

The V gene is TRBV20-1, the J gene TRBJ2-7; D might be TRBD2 (6 bases). The germline V and J ends were trimmed by 6 bases and 0 bases, with 15 bases remaining between them. The CDR3 sequence is 14 residues long. Looked up from germline, CDR1 is DFQATT and CDR2 is SNEGSKA (reference sequence). CDR3 amino acids: CSARDSIRSYEQYF. The CDR3 bases are TGCAGTGCCCGGGACTCCATCCGCTCCTACGAGCAGTACTTC.

This clonotype was detected only a few times. This rearrangement joins TRBV13 to TRBJ2-5, with 9 bases aligning to TRBD1. With 6 bases clipped from V and 4 bases from J, the junction kept 6 bases outside the gene matches. CDR1 and CDR2 from the germline V gene are PRHDT and FYEKMQ (reference sequence). CDR3 length equals 14 residues. DNA of the CDR3: TGTGCCAGCAGATTTACAGGGGGCCCAGAGACCCAGTACTTC. It yields the protein CASRFTGGPETQYF.

The chain employs TRBV4-3 and TRBJ2-1; D unclear. V lost 0 bases and J lost 9, with 9 bases in between. The CDR3 is 13 amino acids. Germline assignment: CDR1 LGHNA and CDR2 YSLEER. The CDR3 spells CASSQDRAGEQFF. CDR3 DNA: TGCGCCAGCAGCCAAGATCGGGCAGGTGAGCAGTTCTTC.

This clonotype has at least ten counts. The chain is built from TRBV6-2 or TRBV6-3 and TRBJ2-1, with 10 positions matching TRBD2. The ends lost 5 bases at V and 4 bases at J; junction bases unmatched: 5. Looked up from germline, CDR1 is MNHEY and CDR2 is SVGEGT. The CDR3 is 15 amino acids. The CDR3 DNA reads TGTGCCAGCAGTCCCAATAGCGGGGGGTACAATGAGCAGTTCTTC. Amino acids: CASSPNSGGYNEQFF.

The chain combines TRBV28 with TRBJ1-2, with 7 bases matching TRBD1. After removal of 5 bases from V and 8 bases from J, the junction contained 17 bases not matched to a gene. CDR1 MDHEN and CDR2 SYDVKM come from the germline V gene. The CDR3 runs to 16 residues. CDR3 in DNA: TGTGCCAGCAGTCCTGGCCAGGGGGGGTCTTCTCTAGGCTACACCTTC. It encodes CASSPGQGGSSLGYTF.

This sequence joins TRBV15 and TRBJ2-5; 11 bases align to TRBD2. Trimming at V came to 2 bases and at J to 1 base, leaving 3 bases not matched to a gene. Germline CDR1 LNHNV, CDR2 YYDKDF (reference sequence). The CDR3 extends over 16 amino acids. CDR3 sequence reads: CATSRLAGGLQETQYF. In DNA, the CDR3 is TGTGCCACCAGCAGACTAGCGGGGGGTCTCCAAGAGACCCAGTACTTC.

This chain joins TRBV9 and TRBJ2-5; 12 bases map to TRBD2. Germline CDR1 reads SGDLS; CDR2 reads YYNGEE. V shed 5 bases and J 5 bases; nucleotides not matched to a gene: 7. This CDR3 comprises 15 residues. CDR3 protein: CASSPSGGATETQYF. In DNA form, the CDR3 reads TGTGCCAGCAGTCCTAGCGGGGGGGCGACGGAGACCCAGTACTTC.